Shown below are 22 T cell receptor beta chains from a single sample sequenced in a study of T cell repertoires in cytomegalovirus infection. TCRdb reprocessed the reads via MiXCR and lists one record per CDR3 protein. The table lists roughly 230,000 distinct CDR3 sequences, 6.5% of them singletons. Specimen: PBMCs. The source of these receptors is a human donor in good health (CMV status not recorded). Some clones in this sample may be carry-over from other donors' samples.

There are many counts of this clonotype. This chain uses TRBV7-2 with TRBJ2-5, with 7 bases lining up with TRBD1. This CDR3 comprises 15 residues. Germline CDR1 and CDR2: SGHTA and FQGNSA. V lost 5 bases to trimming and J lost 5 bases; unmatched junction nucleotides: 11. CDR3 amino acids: CASSPTGAWRETQYF. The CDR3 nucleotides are TGTGCCAGCAGCCCTACAGGGGCCTGGAGGGAGACCCAGTACTTC.

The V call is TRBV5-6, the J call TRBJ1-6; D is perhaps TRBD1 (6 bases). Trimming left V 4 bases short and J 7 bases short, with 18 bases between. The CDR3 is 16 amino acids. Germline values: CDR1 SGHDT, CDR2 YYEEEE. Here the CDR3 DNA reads TGTGCCAGCAGCGGGGGCTGGCGAGGCGGAAATTCACCCCTCCACTTT. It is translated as CASSGGWRGGNSPLHF.

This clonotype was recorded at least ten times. The CDR3 sequence is CASRPGRIMNTEAFF. The CDR3 DNA follows: TGTGCCAGCAGGCCGGGACGGATTATGAACACTGAAGCTTTCTTT. The V call is TRBV12-3 or TRBV12-4, the J call TRBJ1-1; D possibly corresponds to TRBD1 (5 bases). The germline V and J ends were trimmed by 6 bases and 0 bases, with 14 bases remaining between them. This CDR3 comprises 15 residues.

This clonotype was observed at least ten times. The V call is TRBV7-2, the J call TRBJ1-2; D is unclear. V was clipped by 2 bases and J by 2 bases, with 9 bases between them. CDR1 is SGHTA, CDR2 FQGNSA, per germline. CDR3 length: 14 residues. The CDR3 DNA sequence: TGTGCCAGCAGCTTATTAGGGCAGAACTATGGCTACACCTTC. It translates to CASSLLGQNYGYTF.

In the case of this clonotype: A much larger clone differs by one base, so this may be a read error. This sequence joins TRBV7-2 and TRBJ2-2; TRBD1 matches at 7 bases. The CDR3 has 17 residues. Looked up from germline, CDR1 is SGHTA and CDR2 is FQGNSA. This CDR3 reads CASTLQGTLSGIGELFF. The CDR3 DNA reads TGTGCCAGCACCTTACAGGGGACCCTTTCGGGCATCGGGGAGCTGTTTTTT.

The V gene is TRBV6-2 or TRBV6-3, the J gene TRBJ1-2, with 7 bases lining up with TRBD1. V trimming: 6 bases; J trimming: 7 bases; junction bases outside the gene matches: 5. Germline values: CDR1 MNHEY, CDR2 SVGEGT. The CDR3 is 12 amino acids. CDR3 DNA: TGTGCCAGCAGAGGGACAGTCGCTGGCTACACCTTC. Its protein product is CASRGTVAGYTF.

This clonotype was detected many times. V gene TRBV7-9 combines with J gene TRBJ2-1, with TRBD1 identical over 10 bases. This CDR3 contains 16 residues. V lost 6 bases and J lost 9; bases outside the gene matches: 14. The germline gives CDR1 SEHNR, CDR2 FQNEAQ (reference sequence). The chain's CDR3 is CASSLRDGQGVGEQFF. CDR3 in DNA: TGTGCCAGCAGTTTAAGGGACGGACAGGGGGTAGGTGAGCAGTTCTTC.

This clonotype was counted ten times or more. CDR3 sequence: CASSSISERTPEAFF. CDR3 coding DNA: TGTGCCAGCAGTTCAATCTCGGAACGGACGCCTGAAGCTTTCTTT. The chain joins TRBV28 to TRBJ1-1; no clear D. There are 15 residues in the CDR3. The V and J ends lost 4 bases and 6 bases respectively, with 18 bases between them. The germline gives CDR1 MDHEN, CDR2 SYDVKM. Filled out from reference TRBV28 and TRBJ1-1, the complete variable domain reads DVKVTQSSRYLVKRTGEKVFLECVQDMDHENMFWYRQDPGLGLRLIYFSYDVKMKEKGDIPEGYSVSREKKERFSLILESASTNQTSMYLCASSSISERTPEAFFGQGTRLTVV.

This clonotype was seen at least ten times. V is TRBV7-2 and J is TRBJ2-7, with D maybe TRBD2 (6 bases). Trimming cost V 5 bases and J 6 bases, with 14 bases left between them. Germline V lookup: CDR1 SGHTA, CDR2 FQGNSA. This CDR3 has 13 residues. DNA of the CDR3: TGTGCCAGCAGCCCCTACGGGGGTAGCGAGCAGTACTTC. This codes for CASSPYGGSEQYF. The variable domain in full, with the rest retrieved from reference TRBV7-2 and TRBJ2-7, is GAGVSQSPSNKVTEKGKDVELRCDPISGHTALYWYRQSLGQGLEFLIYFQGNSAPDKSGLPSDRFSAERTGGSVSTLTIQRTQQEDSAVYLCASSPYGGSEQYFGPGTRLTVT.

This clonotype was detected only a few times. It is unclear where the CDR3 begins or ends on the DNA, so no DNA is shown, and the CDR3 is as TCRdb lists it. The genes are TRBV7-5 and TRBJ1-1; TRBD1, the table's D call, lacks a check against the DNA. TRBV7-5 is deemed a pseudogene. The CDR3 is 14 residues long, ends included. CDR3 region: CISVPEASPFEAFF.

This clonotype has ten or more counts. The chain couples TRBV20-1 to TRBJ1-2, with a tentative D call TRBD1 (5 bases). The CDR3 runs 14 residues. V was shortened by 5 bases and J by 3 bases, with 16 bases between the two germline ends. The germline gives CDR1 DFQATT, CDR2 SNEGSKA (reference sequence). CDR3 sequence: CSAAPGVGDYGYTF. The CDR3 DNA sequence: TGCAGTGCTGCCCCCGGAGTAGGGGACTATGGCTACACCTTC.

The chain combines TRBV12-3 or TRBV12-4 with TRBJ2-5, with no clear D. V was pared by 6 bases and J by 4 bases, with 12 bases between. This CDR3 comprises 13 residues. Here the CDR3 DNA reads TGTGCCAGCAGCCGGAGCTGGGGAGAGACCCAGTACTTC. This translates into CASSRSWGETQYF.

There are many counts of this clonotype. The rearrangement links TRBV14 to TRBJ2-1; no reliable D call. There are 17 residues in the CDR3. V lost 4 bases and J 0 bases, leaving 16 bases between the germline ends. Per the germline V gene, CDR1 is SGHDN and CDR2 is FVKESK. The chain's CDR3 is CASSPPPGKSSYNEQFF. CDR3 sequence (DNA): TGTGCCAGCAGCCCCCCTCCTGGGAAGAGCTCCTACAATGAGCAGTTCTTC.

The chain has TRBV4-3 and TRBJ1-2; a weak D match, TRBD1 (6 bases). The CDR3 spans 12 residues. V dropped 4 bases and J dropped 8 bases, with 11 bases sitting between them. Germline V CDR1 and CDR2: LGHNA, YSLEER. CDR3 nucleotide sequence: TGCGCCAGCAGCCTGACAGGTAGCGGCTACACCTTC. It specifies CASSLTGSGYTF.

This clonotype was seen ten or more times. CDR3 sequence: CASSYAGNTEAFF. The DNA of the CDR3 is TGTGCCAGCAGTTACGCGGGAAACACTGAAGCTTTCTTT. This chain joins TRBV6-2 or TRBV6-3 and TRBJ1-1; D gene ambiguous. V was pared by 2 bases and J by 2 bases, with 6 bases between. The CDR3 length is 13 residues. Germline V lookup: CDR1 MNHEY, CDR2 SVGEGT.

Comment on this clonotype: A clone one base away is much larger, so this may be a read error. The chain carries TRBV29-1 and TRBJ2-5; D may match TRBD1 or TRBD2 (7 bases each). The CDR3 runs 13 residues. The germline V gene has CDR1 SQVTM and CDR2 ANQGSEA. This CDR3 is CSVAQGGPETQNF. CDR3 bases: TGCAGCGTAGCCCAGGGGGGGCCGGAGACCCAGAACTTC.

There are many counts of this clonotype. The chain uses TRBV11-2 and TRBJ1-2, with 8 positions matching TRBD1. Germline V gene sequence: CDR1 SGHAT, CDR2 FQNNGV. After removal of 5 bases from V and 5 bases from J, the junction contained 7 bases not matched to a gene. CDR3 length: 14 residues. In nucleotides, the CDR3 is TGTGCCAGCAGCCCTACCGACAGGGGATATGGCTACACCTTC. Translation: CASSPTDRGYGYTF.

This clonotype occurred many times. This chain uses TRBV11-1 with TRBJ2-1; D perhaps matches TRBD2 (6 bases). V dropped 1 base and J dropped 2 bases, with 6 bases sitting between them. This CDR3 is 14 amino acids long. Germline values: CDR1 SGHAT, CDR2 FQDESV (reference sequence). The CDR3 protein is CASSLGLAYNEQFF. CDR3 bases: TGTGCCAGCAGCTTAGGACTAGCCTACAATGAGCAGTTCTTC.

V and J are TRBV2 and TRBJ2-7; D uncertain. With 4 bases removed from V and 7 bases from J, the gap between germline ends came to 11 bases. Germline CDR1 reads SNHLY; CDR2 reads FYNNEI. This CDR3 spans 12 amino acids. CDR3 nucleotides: TGTGCCAGCAGTGTTTCACCGCAGGAGCAGTACTTC. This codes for CASSVSPQEQYF.

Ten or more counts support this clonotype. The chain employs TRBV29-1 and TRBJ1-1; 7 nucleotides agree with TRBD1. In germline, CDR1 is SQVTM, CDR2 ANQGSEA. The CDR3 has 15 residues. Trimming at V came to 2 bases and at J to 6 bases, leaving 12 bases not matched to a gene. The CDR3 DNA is TGCAGCGTTGAAAGTCCCGGGCAGGGGGTACCTGAAGCTTTCTTT. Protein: CSVESPGQGVPEAFF.

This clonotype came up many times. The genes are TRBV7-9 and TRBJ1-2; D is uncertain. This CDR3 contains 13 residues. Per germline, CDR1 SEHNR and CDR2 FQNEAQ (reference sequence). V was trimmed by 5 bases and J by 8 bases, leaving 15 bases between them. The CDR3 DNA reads TGTGCCAGCAGCCCCACGGTGGTTGCAGGCTACACCTTC. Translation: CASSPTVVAGYTF. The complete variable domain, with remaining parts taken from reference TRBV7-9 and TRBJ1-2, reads DTGVSQNPRHKITKRGQNVTFRCDPISEHNRLYWYRQTLGQGPEFLTYFQNEAQLEKSRLLSDRFSAERPKGSFSTLEIQRTEQGDSAMYLCASSPTVVAGYTFGSGTRLTVV.

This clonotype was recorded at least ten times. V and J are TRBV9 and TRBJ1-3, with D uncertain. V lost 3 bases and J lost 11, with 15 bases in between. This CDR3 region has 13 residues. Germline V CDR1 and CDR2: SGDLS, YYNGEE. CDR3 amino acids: CASSDRAGGPIYF. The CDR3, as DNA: TGTGCCAGCAGCGACCGGGCCGGTGGGCCCATATATTTT.